This is a list of T cell receptor beta chains from one sample in a study of blood T cell repertoires in COVID-19. The data were produced by immunoSEQ multiplex PCR, yet TCRdb's version contains in-frame clones alone and is incomplete. Of more than 95,000 clones in the sample, around nine tenths were seen once. The sample taken for sequencing was peripheral blood. These receptors all stem from a human donor in a cohort sampled during active COVID-19. Both conserved end residues are part of each CDR3. A D gene is named only where the DNA matches it firmly. Size is omitted from some rows. Given values are once, few, many or a class for expanded clones.

cdr3_nt	cdr3_aa	clone_size	j_call	v_call	d_call
TGTGCCAGCAGCTACAGCGGGGGGGTCAATGAGCAGTTCTTC	CASSYSGGVNEQFF	.	TRBJ2-1	TRBV7-3	TRBD2
TGTGCCAGCTCACCACCGCATGCAGGGCCAAGCTCCTACAATGAGCAGTTCTTC	CASSPPHAGPSSYNEQFF	.	TRBJ2-1	TRBV18	.
TGTGCCAGCAGCCTCATAGCCCGACAGGCTCCCGGGGAGCTGTTTTTT	CASSLIARQAPGELFF	.	TRBJ2-2	TRBV7-8	.
TGCGCCAGCAGCCAATCGTCAGATACGCAGTATTTT	CASSQSSDTQYF	.	TRBJ2-3	TRBV4-3	.
TGTGCCAGCAGCCCCCGCACTAGCGGGAGCTACGAGCAGTACTTC	CASSPRTSGSYEQYF	.	TRBJ2-7	TRBV9	TRBD2
TGTGCCAGCAGCTGGGGACTAGCGGGGAAAGGGGCCCAGTACTTC	CASSWGLAGKGAQYF	.	TRBJ2-5	TRBV7-2	TRBD2
TGTGCCAGTAGTATATTCGTCCCCTCGTGGGCTAGCGGGAGGAATGAGCAGTTCTTC	CASSIFVPSWASGRNEQFF	.	TRBJ2-1	TRBV19	TRBD2
TGTGCCAGCAGCTTGGCCTTTACTAGCGGTAATGAGCAGTTCTTC	CASSLAFTSGNEQFF	.	TRBJ2-1	TRBV5-4	TRBD2
TGTGCCAGCAGCGTAGGGGCGGGAGTCCTCGAGCAGTACTTC	CASSVGAGVLEQYF	once	TRBJ2-7	TRBV9	TRBD2
TGTGCCAGCAGTTTCGGGGAGAACACTGAAGCTTTCTTT	CASSFGENTEAFF	.	TRBJ1-1	TRBV12-3/TRBV12-4	.
TGTGCCAGCAGCACATACTCAGGGGCCCTAATCGACACCGGGGAGCTGTTTTTT	CASSTYSGALIDTGELFF	.	TRBJ2-2	TRBV21-1	.
TGTGCCATCAGTGGGGGACATAATCAGCCCCAGCATTTT	CAISGGHNQPQHF	.	TRBJ1-5	TRBV10-3	.
TGCGCCAGCAGCCAAGATAGTAGGACAGGGGAGGTGGGGGTAGCCAAAAACATTCAGTACTTC	CASSQDSRTGEVGVAKNIQYF	.	TRBJ2-4	TRBV4-1	TRBD1
TGCGCCAGCAGCTTGACACAGGGGGCAGGTGGCTACACCTTC	CASSLTQGAGGYTF	.	TRBJ1-2	TRBV5-1	TRBD1
TGTGCCAGCAGTCACGGACAGCCGCAGTTCTTC	CASSHGQPQFF	.	TRBJ2-1	TRBV6-2/TRBV6-3	.
TGTGCCAGCATGAGTAGAGGCGAGACCCAGTACTTC	CASMSRGETQYF	.	TRBJ2-5	TRBV2	.
TGTGCCTGGACGACAGGGTCTAATTCACCCCTCCACTTT	CAWTTGSNSPLHF	once	TRBJ1-6	TRBV30	TRBD1
TGTGCCAGCAGCTTAACGGGAGATGCCCCCCATGAGCAGTTCTTC	CASSLTGDAPHEQFF	.	TRBJ2-1	TRBV7-8	.
TGTGCCTGGAGTTTAGCAGGGGGCTTGGCTAATGAAAAACTGTTTTTT	CAWSLAGGLANEKLFF	.	TRBJ1-4	TRBV30	TRBD1
TGTGCCACCGTGACAGGGAAGAACACCGGGGAGCTGTTTTTT	CATVTGKNTGELFF	.	TRBJ2-2	TRBV28	TRBD1
TGTGCCACCAGCAGAGATCCTGAGGCCTACGAGCAGTACTTC	CATSRDPEAYEQYF	.	TRBJ2-7	TRBV15	.
TGCGCCAGCAGTGCGACAGGGGAGAGGACCGGGGAGCTGTTTTTT	CASSATGERTGELFF	.	TRBJ2-2	TRBV10-1	TRBD1
TGTGCCAGCAGCCCTCGCCAGGGGGGCTACGAGCAGTACTTC	CASSPRQGGYEQYF	.	TRBJ2-7	TRBV9	.
TGTGCCAGCAGTTACCGGGACAGGGGGCCGAACGAGCAGTACTTC	CASSYRDRGPNEQYF	.	TRBJ2-7	TRBV6-6	TRBD1
TGTGCCAGCCCCGCAGGAAGCTCCTACAATGAGCAGTTCTTC	CASPAGSSYNEQFF	.	TRBJ2-1	TRBV21-1	.
TGTGCCAGCAGCAGGGACAACAATCAGCCCCAGCATTTT	CASSRDNNQPQHF	.	TRBJ1-5	TRBV2	.
TGTGCCAGCAGACCAGGGGGCGAGGATGGCTACACCTTC	CASRPGGEDGYTF	once	TRBJ1-2	TRBV5-4	TRBD1
TGTGCCAGCAGTCCGTGGCGGGGGGGCTCGGATGAGCAGTTCTTC	CASSPWRGGSDEQFF	.	TRBJ2-1	TRBV7-9	TRBD2
TGCGCCAGCAGCTTAACTAGCGGGGGCGACACCGGGGAGCTGTTTTTT	CASSLTSGGDTGELFF	.	TRBJ2-2	TRBV5-1	TRBD2
TGTGCAGCAGCTAACAGATACGAGCAGTACTTC	CAAANRYEQYF	once	TRBJ2-7	TRBV6-6	.
TGTGCCAGCACCCCGGACAGGGAGAACTATGGCTACACCTTC	CASTPDRENYGYTF	.	TRBJ1-2	TRBV25-1	TRBD1
TGTGCCTGGAGTGGGGCCGTTCCCCGCACAGATACGCAGTATTTT	CAWSGAVPRTDTQYF	.	TRBJ2-3	TRBV30	.
TGTGCCAGCCTAAGACTTCCAGATACGCAGTATTTT	CASLRLPDTQYF	.	TRBJ2-3	TRBV28	.
TGTGCCAGCAGCTTAGGAAACAGGGGGCACAATGAGCAGTTCTTC	CASSLGNRGHNEQFF	.	TRBJ2-1	TRBV11-3	TRBD1
TGTGCCAGCAGTTCCACTGAACGGAACCGGGACAGGATGAATCAGCCCCAGCATTTT	CASSSTERNRDRMNQPQHF	.	TRBJ1-5	TRBV6-9	TRBD1
TGTGCCTTTCGGACTGGAAGTTTCTACGAGCAGTACTTC	CAFRTGSFYEQYF	.	TRBJ2-7	TRBV30	.
TGTGCCAGCAGCTCCACTCTGGGGCGGAGATGGGATGAGCAGTTCTTC	CASSSTLGRRWDEQFF	.	TRBJ2-1	TRBV7-3	.
TGTGCCACCAGTGATTTTACTCAAACAGATACGCAGTATTTT	CATSDFTQTDTQYF	.	TRBJ2-3	TRBV24-1	.
TGCAGCGTACAAGCCAGCGGGAGGTTGCGGGATACGCAGTATTTT	CSVQASGRLRDTQYF	.	TRBJ2-3	TRBV29-1	TRBD2
TGTGCCAGCAGTACACTAGCGGGGACGTACAATGAGCAGTTCTTC	CASSTLAGTYNEQFF	.	TRBJ2-1	TRBV27	TRBD2
TGTGCCAGCAGCCCCTGGCGGGGGGGCGGTACCGGGGAGCTGTTTTTT	CASSPWRGGGTGELFF	.	TRBJ2-2	TRBV7-3	TRBD2
TGTGCCTGGCACAGGGGGTTTAATGAAAAACTGTTTTTT	CAWHRGFNEKLFF	.	TRBJ1-4	TRBV30	TRBD1
TGTGCTTTATCACCTAGGGGAAAGGGCAATCAGCCCCAGCATTTT	CALSPRGKGNQPQHF	.	TRBJ1-5	TRBV30	.
TGTGCCTGGAGTGTACGGGAAAGGGCGACCTACGAGCAGTACTTC	CAWSVRERATYEQYF	.	TRBJ2-7	TRBV30	.
TGTGCCACCAGCAGCGGGGTAACCAATCAGCCCCAGCATTTT	CATSSGVTNQPQHF	.	TRBJ1-5	TRBV15	.
TGTGCCAGTGCCCTAGGGACAGTTAATGAAAAACTGTTTTTT	CASALGTVNEKLFF	.	TRBJ1-4	TRBV19	TRBD1
TGTGCCAGCAGCGCTCTCGGAGTCGGCGCTGAAGCTTTCTTT	CASSALGVGAEAFF	.	TRBJ1-1	TRBV9	.
TGTGCCAGCAGCGCTCGGACAGGGGCTAACTATGGCTACACCTTC	CASSARTGANYGYTF	.	TRBJ1-2	TRBV3-1/TRBV3-2	TRBD1
TGCGCCAGCAGTGAGTCGAGGGCATCCACCCTTTCCTATGGCTACACCTTC	CASSESRASTLSYGYTF	once	TRBJ1-2	TRBV10-2	.
TGTGCCAGCAGCTTGGGCAGGGGGCCAAACTATGGCTACACCTTC	CASSLGRGPNYGYTF	.	TRBJ1-2	TRBV5-4	TRBD1
TGTGCCAGCAGCAAGGACGGACTAGCGACGGGCAATGAGCAGTTCTTC	CASSKDGLATGNEQFF	.	TRBJ2-1	TRBV21-1	.